This T cell receptor beta chain was sequenced for a study of blood T cell repertoires in COVID-19 (TCRdb year 2020). General notes on the study: The collaborator samples originated in the United States, Italy and Spain and spanned the acute and convalescent phases of COVID-19. Samples were obtained from the ongoing ImmuneRACE study (first 160 participants) and from 1,254 subjects provided by 6 global collaborators. Subjects who had been exposed to COVID-19, were actively infected with it, or had recovered from it provided the deeply sampled blood TCRbeta repertoires that made up the dataset. HLA class I and class II types, where available, came from metadata supplied by the sample provider rather than from assay-based typing. The prospective study material was composed of cDNA or gDNA derived from T cells, B-cell-depleted T cells, or PBMCs. The repertoires were released in a freely available public database intended as a resource for research on the immune response to SARS-CoV-2. A de-identified subject ID, COVID-19 status, age in years and sex were almost always included in the sample metadata. Results and caveats for the whole study, not just this receptor: How much clinical and demographic metadata was included differed by source and by participant, and the metadata was provided uncurated.

Note on this clone: Its antigen specificity is not known. No clone much larger than this one lies a single base away; base qualities are absent.

Another Seattle source contributed samples from volunteer blood donors who had recovered from COVID-19. The collaborating institutions used their own protocols to collect whole blood in K2EDTA tubes. For TCRbeta analysis, collaborators shipped samples in one of three forms: frozen whole blood, isolated PBMCs, or DNA extracted from either of those sample types. The immunoSEQ Assay, a bias-controlled multiplex PCR, was used to amplify TCRbeta CDR3 regions from genomic DNA. The original methods were these. The number of nucleated cells in each sample was estimated from the amplification of reference gene primers within the assay. To quantify the absolute abundance of each unique TCRbeta CDR3 rearrangement, sequence reads were collapsed and filtered. For each sample, productive Simpson clonality was calculated by taking the square root of Simpson's diversity index across productive rearrangements. In TCRdb, the immuneACCESS table is reduced to in-frame sequences with V and J assigned. These tables do not hold every clone; where another copy was compared, an unresolved V gene accounts for under half, and the others remain unexplained. V, J and clone size are taken as reported in that table, and D and trimming were inferred from the DNA itself. The sample table contains 300,000 or so clones; only one count was recorded for about nine tenths of them. In total, the top ten clones hold approximately 7% of the sample.

Trimming removed 6 bases from V and 6 bases from J; the gene matches leave 7 bases unexplained. CDR3 length: 14 amino acids, cysteine to phenylalanine. This entry keeps only the CDR3 DNA: 42 bases, framed from base 1. The germline V gene (reference sequence) specifies MNHNY as CDR1 and SVGAGI as CDR2. The receptor's source is a woman in her twenties or thirties who had recovered from COVID-19. Sequencing was done on a sample of peripheral blood. The chain is assembled from TRBV6-6 and TRBJ2-7, with TRBD1 matching 11 junction bases. The CDR3 protein is CASSHGQGAGEQYF. The sequenced DNA: TGTGCCAGCAGCCACGGACAGGGGGCTGGCGAGCAGTACTTC.